This TCR beta chain came from a study of regulatory T cells in long-lasting Graves disease. Germline V gene data show CDR1 as PRHDT and CDR2 as FYEKMQ (reference sequence). The CDR3 has 14 amino acids. The V gene lost 0 bases and the J gene lost 7 bases, with 10 bases spanning the gap. As to time point: persistent/refractory GD, antithyroid drugs over 5 years with positive TRAb. Generation of the TCR library employed RNA extracted from PBMCs. CDR3 regions were amplified by Arm-PCR using iRepertoire HTBI primers to build TCR beta libraries. One entry per CDR3 protein, called by TCRdb with MiXCR from the multiplex PCR reads. The sample has 300,000 to 400,000 distinct CDR3 sequences, about 19% seen once; the top ten hold 29%.

The chain links TRBV13 to TRBJ1-5; D is perhaps TRBD1 (5 bases). The sequenced sample was peripheral blood mononuclear cells (PBMCs), obtained when the disease was refractory, from a patient treated with antithyroid drugs. This sequence was found in a female donor with Graves disease. The CDR3 loop is CASSLGGEGQPQHF. Written as DNA, the CDR3 is TGTGCCAGCAGCTTAGGGGGGGAAGGACAGCCCCAGCATTTT.